This note documents a single T cell receptor beta chain sequence. What this receptor recognizes is not known. No clone much larger than this one lies a single base away; base qualities are absent. The sample originates from a study of identical twins (dated by TCRdb to 2015 to 2016). In the study overall: TCR alpha and beta repertoires from monozygotic twins, unrelated adults of various ages and cord blood were deep-sequenced to test whether fetal clonotypes persist. Replicate twin experiments were performed at different times using different library preparation protocols to rule out contamination. Summary of the overall study and its limitations: A weaker excess of twin sharing was found in beta out-of-frame sequences because the signal-to-noise ratio was lowered by fewer shared sequences. In monozygotic twins, recombination models systematically underestimated out-of-frame TCR alpha sharing, but the models matched the sharing seen between unrelated individuals. Conclusions relied on cross-sectional statistical analysis, since the same donors could not be followed over many years. Compared with coincidental sharing between unrelated individuals, an excess of low generation-probability sequences was observed among out-of-frame TCR alpha sequences shared between twins. Abundant cord blood beta clonotypes had fewer insertions, young adult naive repertoires showed a similar but weaker trend, and memory repertoires showed no such trend. Invariant T cells such as MAIT and iNKT could partly confound zero-insertion analyses, although diverse VJ usage argued against such confounding for most clonotypes.

The germline V gene gives CDR1 as SQVTM and CDR2 as ANQGSEA. Counted from cysteine to phenylalanine, this CDR3 has 11 amino acids. Only the CDR3 portion is preserved as DNA: 33 bases, with reading frame beginning at the first base. Here V drops 2 bases and J drops 8 bases, and the junction holds 0 bases not matched to any gene. All donors were healthy Caucasians. The researchers also sequenced three unrelated adults who were not twins: a male aged 18 to 29, a male aged 50 to 59, and a female aged 50 to 59. Using Miltenyi CD45RO+ enrichment and human naive T-cell isolation kits, memory (CD45RO+) and naive T cells were isolated from PBMC. The library was generated by 5' RACE. Instrument on record: Illumina HiSeq 2000. Template switching introduced a universal primer binding site; the final cDNA contained a unique molecular identifier, enabling accurate counting of TCR cDNA molecules. First-strand cDNA for TCR alpha and beta chains was synthesized from specific primers in the conserved constant-segment region. Each cDNA library was double barcoded, with a SMART-Mk sample barcode plus Illumina barcodes, to control for contamination. TruSeq adapter sequences along with Illumina sample barcodes were introduced in two successive PCR steps. TCR alpha and beta cDNA libraries were sequenced on the Illumina HiSeq platform with custom primers. Regarding the original processing steps: Unique molecular identifiers were extracted from raw reads with MiGEC, and CDR3 positions were determined with MiXCR. For each individual, recombination models were inferred using an EM algorithm with the repgenHMM and IGoR tools. The tcR package in R was used for shared clonotype analysis, with sharing normalized by the product of cloneset sizes. To study raw recombination without the effects of thymic and clonal selection, out-of-frame nonproductive sequences were analyzed. In TCRdb, the public reads were trimmed at Q25 with fastp and aligned with MiXCR, with productive beta chains retained. Rows matching on CDR3 protein sequence are summarized as one entry with the most common DNA and genes. In this record, the V and J calls reflect TCRdb's handling and not the investigators' own analysis. The sample table shows about 340,000 distinct CDR3 sequences, and about 10% are seen once. The ten top clones hold 7.5% to 9.5% of the sample.

The chain couples TRBV29-1 to TRBJ2-3, with 8 bases aligning to TRBD2. Material: naive T cells sorted from blood. The cell subset or site label, read with the paper, signifies: cells isolated with a human naive T-cell isolation kit. The clonotype was recovered from a woman in her forties or fifties in good health. The sequenced DNA is TGCAGCGTTGAACTAGCGGGTACGCAGTATTTT. Protein translation: CSVELAGTQYF.